The 6 T cell receptor beta chains reported below all come from one sample, sequenced in a study of a mutant IDH1 vaccine in newly diagnosed glioma. Assay used: immunoSEQ multiplex PCR; TCRdb lists only in-frame clones, some missing. The sample consists of 50,000 or so clones, around 80% of them appearing once. These receptors are not linked to any known antigen. The time point: week 5, during vaccination. With topical imiquimod, each dose of the vaccine consisted of 300 ug of mutant IDH1 20-mer peptide. The sequencing here drew on PBMCs, taken from a glioma patient whose treatment included an IDH1 peptide vaccine. The receptor set was obtained from a woman aged 50 to 60 with glioma.

V usage is TRBV5-4 and J usage is TRBJ1-1; 9 bases align to TRBD1. The CDR3 is made up of 17 amino acids. The V segment lost 0 bases and the J segment 5 bases; nucleotides outside the gene matches: 11. Germline V CDR1 and CDR2: SGHNT, YYREEE (reference sequence). CDR3 protein: CASSLDLPTGGWTEAFF. The CDR3 DNA reads TGTGCCAGCAGCTTGGACTTACCGACAGGGGGGTGGACTGAAGCTTTCTTT. The full variable domain, with the rest looked up from reference TRBV5-4 and TRBJ1-1, is ETGVTQSPTHLIKTRGQQVTLRCSSQSGHNTVSWYQQALGQGPQFIFQYYREEENGRGNFPPRFSGLQFPNYSSELNVNALELDDSALYLCASSLDLPTGGWTEAFFGQGTRLTVV.

J is TRBJ1-1 and V is TRBV19, with 10 bases lining up with TRBD1. Germline loops: CDR1 LNHDA, CDR2 SQIVND (reference sequence). This CDR3 spans 17 amino acids. V dropped 5 bases and J dropped 1; count of bases not matched to a gene: 10. The CDR3 coding sequence is TGTGCCAGTAGTGGAGACAGGGGGCCCACGACGAACACTGAAGCTTTCTTT. Translating it yields CASSGDRGPTTNTEAFF. Based on the CDR3 plus reference TRBV19 and TRBJ1-1, the full variable domain is DGGITQSPKYLFRKEGQNVTLSCEQNLNHDAMYWYRQDPGQGLRLIYYSQIVNDFQKGDIAEGYSVSREKKESFPLTVTSAQKNPTAFYLCASSGDRGPTTNTEAFFGQGTRLTVV.

A remark on this clone: Other DNA sequences of this sample code for an identical CDR3. V usage is TRBV5-1 and J usage is TRBJ1-3, with D maybe TRBD1 (6 bases). The CDR3 sequence is 15 residues long. Per germline, CDR1 SGHRS and CDR2 YFSETQ. With 0 bases removed from V and 2 bases from J, the gap between germline ends came to 9 bases. CDR3 sequence (DNA): TGCGCCAGCAGCTTGGAGACAGGTGCTGGAAACACCATATATTTT. Encoded protein: CASSLETGAGNTIYF.

The J gene is TRBJ2-5, the V gene TRBV9; TRBD2 agrees at 16 bases. Trimming at V came to 0 bases and at J to 2 bases, leaving 7 bases not matched to a gene. Per germline, CDR1 SGDLS and CDR2 YYNGEE. There are 19 residues in the CDR3. The CDR3 region is CASSVAKGTSGGVQETQYF. In DNA form, the CDR3 reads TGTGCCAGCAGCGTAGCTAAAGGGACTAGCGGGGGGGTACAAGAGACCCAGTACTTC.

This clone was detected a few times. The gene calls are TRBV7-9 and TRBJ1-2; no reliable D call. V was clipped by 3 bases and J by 7 bases, with 15 bases between them. CDR1 and CDR2 (germline): SEHNR, FQNEAQ (reference sequence). The CDR3 is made up of 14 amino acids. The DNA for the CDR3 is TGTGCCAGCAGCTTGGACGGCAGATTCGGTGGCTACACCTTC. It yields the protein CASSLDGRFGGYTF.

CDR3 in DNA: TGTGCCAGCTCGCTCCGGGACAGGGCTTCACCCCTCCACTTT. This codes for CASSLRDRASPLHF. This sequence joins TRBV18 and TRBJ1-6; 9 nucleotides align to TRBD1. The CDR3 consists of 14 residues. The junction had 6 bases not matched to a gene; V was cut back by 6 bases and J by 9 bases. Germline assignment: CDR1 KGHSH and CDR2 LQKENI.